This T cell receptor (beta chain) derives from a study of blood T cells in healthy people across ages. Study-wide points: There was no known CMV status for donors, so expanded clonotype changes were possibly confounded.

Each donor's blood draw was roughly 9.5 milliliters of peripheral blood. Then a second PCR, running about 6 to 12 cycles, was carried out with a sample-barcoded 5' primer and a J-beta primer mix. Each cDNA molecule carried a tag from a template-switch adaptor that contained 12 random nucleotides. Each CDR3 protein is one row after TCRdb ran MiXCR on the 5' RACE reads. The sample consists of hundreds of thousands of distinct CDR3 sequences, over 25% of them appearing once. On this clonotype itself: As yet, its antigen is unknown.

The same sample was also studied in work on T cells of mothers and their children. In that study: Related mother-child pairs shared marginally more repertoire than unrelated pairs, though not significantly.

The receptor was isolated from a boy aged 2-15 years in good health. Sequencing used blood.

The CDR3 protein is CASGTGVRQETQYF. The CDR3 DNA follows: TGTGCCAGCGGGACAGGGGTACGCCAAGAGACCCAGTACTTC. This chain connects TRBV6-1 to TRBJ2-5, with 10 bases aligning to TRBD1. There are 14 residues in the CDR3. From germline, CDR1 is MNHNS and CDR2 SASEGT. Trimming cost V 8 bases and J 1 base; bases outside gene matches: 4.